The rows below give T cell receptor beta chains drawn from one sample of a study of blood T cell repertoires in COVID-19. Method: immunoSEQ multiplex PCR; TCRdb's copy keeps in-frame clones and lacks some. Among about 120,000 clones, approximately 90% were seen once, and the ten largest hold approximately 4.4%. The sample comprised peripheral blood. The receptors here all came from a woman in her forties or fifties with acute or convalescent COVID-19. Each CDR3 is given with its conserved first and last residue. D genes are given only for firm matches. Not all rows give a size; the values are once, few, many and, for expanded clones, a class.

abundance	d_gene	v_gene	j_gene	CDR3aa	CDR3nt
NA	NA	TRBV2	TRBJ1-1	CASSEVVGGGDTEAFF	TGTGCCAGCAGTGAAGTAGTTGGAGGAGGGGACACTGAAGCTTTCTTT
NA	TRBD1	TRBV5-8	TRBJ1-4	CASSLAGQGGEKLFF	TGTGCCAGCAGCTTGGCGGGACAGGGAGGTGAAAAACTGTTTTTT
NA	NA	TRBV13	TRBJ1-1	CASSLGLNLAEAFF	TGTGCCAGCAGCTTAGGCCTGAATTTAGCTGAAGCTTTCTTT
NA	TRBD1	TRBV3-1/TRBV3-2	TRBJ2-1	CASRTGLNEQFF	TGTGCCAGCCGGACAGGGTTGAATGAGCAGTTCTTC
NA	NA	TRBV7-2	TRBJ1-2	CASRPGADYGYTF	TGTGCCAGCAGGCCAGGGGCAGACTATGGCTACACCTTC
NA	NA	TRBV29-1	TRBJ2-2	CSAGLNTGELFF	TGCAGCGCTGGACTAAACACCGGGGAGCTGTTTTTT
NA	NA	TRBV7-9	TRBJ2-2	CASSLGVSGELFF	TGTGCCAGCAGCTTAGGCGTTTCCGGGGAGCTGTTTTTT
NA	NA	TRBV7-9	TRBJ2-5	CASSLPGLVGTQYF	TGTGCCAGCAGCTTACCCGGTCTAGTTGGGACCCAGTACTTC
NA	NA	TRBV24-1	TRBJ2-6	CATGADSSGANVLTF	TGTGCCACCGGGGCCGACAGCTCTGGGGCCAACGTCCTGACTTTC
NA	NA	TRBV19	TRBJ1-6	CASSIQSNSPLHF	TGTGCCAGTAGTATACAGTCAAATTCACCCCTCCACTTT
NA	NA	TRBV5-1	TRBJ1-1	CASSLTPGVGAEAFF	TGCGCCAGCAGCTTGACCCCGGGAGTAGGAGCTGAAGCTTTCTTT
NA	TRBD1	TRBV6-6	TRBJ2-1	CASSLGQGDTHEQFF	TGTGCCAGCAGTTTGGGACAGGGGGACACGCATGAGCAGTTCTTC
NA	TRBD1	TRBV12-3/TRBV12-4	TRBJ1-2	CASSGTGKGGYTF	TGTGCCAGCAGCGGGACAGGGAAGGGCGGCTACACCTTC
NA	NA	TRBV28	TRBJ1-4	CAIAGNEKLFF	TGTGCCATTGCAGGGAATGAAAAACTGTTTTTT
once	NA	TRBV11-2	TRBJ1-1	CASRSLGANTEAFF	TGTGCCAGCCGAAGCTTGGGAGCGAACACTGAAGCTTTCTTT
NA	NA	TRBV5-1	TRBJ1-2	CASSLLAGSGYGYTF	TGCGCCAGCAGCTTGTTGGCGGGGTCTGGGTATGGCTACACCTTC
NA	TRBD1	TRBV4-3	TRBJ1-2	CASSQDRDSPWGYTF	TGCGCCAGCAGCCAAGACCGGGACAGTCCTTGGGGCTACACCTTC
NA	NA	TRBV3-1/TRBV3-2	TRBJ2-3	CASSQKGGGYLAITDTQYF	TGTGCCAGCAGCCAAAAGGGGGGGGGTTATCTAGCCATCACAGATACGCAGTATTTT
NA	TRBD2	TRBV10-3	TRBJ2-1	CAISSGGVDEQFF	TGTGCCATCAGTTCCGGGGGGGTGGATGAGCAGTTCTTC
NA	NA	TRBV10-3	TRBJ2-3	CAISPGTSDTQYF	TGTGCCATCAGTCCCGGGACTTCAGATACGCAGTATTTT
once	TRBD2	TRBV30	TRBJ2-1	CAWSRGGSYNEQFF	TGTGCCTGGAGTCGGGGGGGCTCCTACAATGAGCAGTTCTTC
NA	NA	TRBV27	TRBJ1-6	CASSFSENSPLHF	TGTGCCAGCAGTTTTTCGGAGAATTCACCCCTCCACTTT
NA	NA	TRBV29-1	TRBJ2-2	CSVRGSSGELFF	TGCAGCGTTCGGGGTTCTTCCGGGGAGCTGTTTTTT
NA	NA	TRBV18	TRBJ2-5	CASSPEGSSQETQYF	TGTGCCAGCTCACCGGAGGGTAGTAGCCAAGAGACCCAGTACTTC
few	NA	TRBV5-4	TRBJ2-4	CASSSPGHTFLAKNIQYF	TGTGCCAGCAGCTCGCCGGGACACACCTTCCTGGCCAAAAACATTCAGTACTTC
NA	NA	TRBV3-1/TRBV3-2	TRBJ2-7	CASSLFYEQYF	TGTGCCAGCAGCCTCTTTTACGAGCAGTACTTC
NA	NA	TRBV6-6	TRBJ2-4	CASSYGASENIQYF	TGTGCCAGCAGTTACGGGGCTAGCGAGAACATTCAGTACTTC
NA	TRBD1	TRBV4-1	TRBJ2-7	CASSQVGQGAYEQYF	TGCGCCAGCAGCCAAGTGGGACAGGGGGCCTACGAGCAGTACTTC
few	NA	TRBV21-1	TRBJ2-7	CASSNSGGLSYEQYF	TGTGCCAGCAGCAATTCGGGAGGGCTCTCCTACGAGCAGTACTTC
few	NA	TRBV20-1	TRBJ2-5	CSASDFQETQYF	TGCAGTGCTAGTGACTTCCAAGAGACCCAGTACTTC
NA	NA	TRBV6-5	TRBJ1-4	CASSQGGGQLFF	TGTGCCAGCAGCCAAGGGGGGGGACAACTGTTTTTT
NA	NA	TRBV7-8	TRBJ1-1	CASSPQDTEAFF	TGTGCCAGCAGCCCCCAGGACACTGAAGCTTTCTTT
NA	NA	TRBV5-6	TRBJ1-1	CASSLRGPTEAFF	TGTGCCAGCAGCTTGAGGGGCCCCACTGAAGCTTTCTTT
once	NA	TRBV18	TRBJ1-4	CASSPAGDEKLFF	TGTGCCAGCTCACCAGCGGGTGATGAAAAACTGTTTTTT
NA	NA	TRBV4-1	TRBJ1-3	CASSLTTEAHGNTIYF	TGCGCCAGCAGCCTTACGACAGAAGCCCATGGAAACACCATATATTTT
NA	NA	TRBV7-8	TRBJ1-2	CASSLAVGSYGYTF	TGTGCCAGCAGCTTAGCCGTGGGCTCCTATGGCTACACCTTC
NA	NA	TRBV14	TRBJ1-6	CASRLGQRNSPLHF	TGTGCCAGTAGGCTCGGACAGAGAAATTCACCCCTCCACTTT
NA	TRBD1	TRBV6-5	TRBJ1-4	CASSTGARGEKLFF	TGTGCCAGCAGTACAGGGGCGAGGGGTGAAAAACTGTTTTTT
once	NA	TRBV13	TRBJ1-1	CASSLVGENTEAFF	TGTGCCAGCAGCTTAGTGGGAGAGAACACTGAAGCTTTCTTT
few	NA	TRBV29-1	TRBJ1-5	CSVGVGGNQPQHF	TGCAGCGTTGGGGTGGGGGGAAATCAGCCCCAGCATTTT
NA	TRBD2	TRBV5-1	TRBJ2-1	CASSSLTGGYNEQFF	TGCGCCAGCAGTTCGTTAACGGGGGGCTACAATGAGCAGTTCTTC
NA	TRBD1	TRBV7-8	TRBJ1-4	CASSLALTRGRNVNEKLFF	TGTGCCAGCAGCTTAGCGCTAACCAGGGGGCGGAATGTTAATGAAAAACTGTTTTTT
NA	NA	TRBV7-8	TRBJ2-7	CASSPGLYEQYF	TGTGCCAGCAGCCCGGGACTTTACGAGCAGTACTTC
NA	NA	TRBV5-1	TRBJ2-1	CASSLYREREQFF	TGCGCCAGCAGCTTGTACAGGGAACGAGAGCAGTTCTTC
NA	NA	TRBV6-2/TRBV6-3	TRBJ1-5	CASSYKGQLSNQPQHF	TGTGCCAGCAGTTATAAAGGACAGTTAAGCAATCAGCCCCAGCATTTT